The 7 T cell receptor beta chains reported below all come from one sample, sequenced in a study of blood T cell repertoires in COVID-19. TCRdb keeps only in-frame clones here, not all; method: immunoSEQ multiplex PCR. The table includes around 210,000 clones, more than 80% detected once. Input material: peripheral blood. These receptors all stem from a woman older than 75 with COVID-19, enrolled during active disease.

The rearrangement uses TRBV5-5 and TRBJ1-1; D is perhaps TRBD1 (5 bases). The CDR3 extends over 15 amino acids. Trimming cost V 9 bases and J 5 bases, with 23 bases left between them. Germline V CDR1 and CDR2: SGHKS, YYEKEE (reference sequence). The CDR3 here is CANKAGGLGETEAFF. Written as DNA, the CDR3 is TGTGCCAACAAAGCCGGGGGATTGGGTGAAACTGAAGCTTTCTTT.

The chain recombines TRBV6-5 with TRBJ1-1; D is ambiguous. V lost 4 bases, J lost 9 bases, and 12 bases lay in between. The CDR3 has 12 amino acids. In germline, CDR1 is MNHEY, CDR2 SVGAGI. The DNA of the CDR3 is TGTGCCAGCAGTTCGACGAGAGGGCAAGCTTTCTTT. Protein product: CASSSTRGQAFF.

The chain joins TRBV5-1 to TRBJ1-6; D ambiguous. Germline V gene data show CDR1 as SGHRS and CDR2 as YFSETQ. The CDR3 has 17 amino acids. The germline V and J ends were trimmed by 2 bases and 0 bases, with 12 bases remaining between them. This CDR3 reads CASSLSSVSSYNSPLHF. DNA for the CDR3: TGCGCCAGCAGCTTATCGTCGGTTAGCTCCTATAATTCACCCCTCCACTTT. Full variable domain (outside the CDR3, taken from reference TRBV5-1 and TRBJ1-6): KAGVTQTPRYLIKTRGQQVTLSCSPISGHRSVSWYQQTPGQGLQFLFEYFSETQRNKGNFPGRFSGRQFSNSRSEMNVSTLELGDSALYLCASSLSSVSSYNSPLHFGNGTRLTVT.

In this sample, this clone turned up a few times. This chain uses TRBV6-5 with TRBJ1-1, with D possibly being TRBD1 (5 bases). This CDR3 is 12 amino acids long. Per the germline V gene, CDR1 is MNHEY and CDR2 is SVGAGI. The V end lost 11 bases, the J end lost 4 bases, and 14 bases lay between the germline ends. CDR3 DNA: TGTGCCGCCTATAGGGGATCCACTGAAGCTTTCTTT. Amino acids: CAAYRGSTEAFF.

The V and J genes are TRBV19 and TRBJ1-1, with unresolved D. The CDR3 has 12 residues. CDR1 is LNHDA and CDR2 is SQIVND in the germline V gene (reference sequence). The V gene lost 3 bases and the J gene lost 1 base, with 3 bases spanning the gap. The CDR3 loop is CASSIRNTEAFF. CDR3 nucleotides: TGTGCCAGTAGTATCCGGAACACTGAAGCTTTCTTT.

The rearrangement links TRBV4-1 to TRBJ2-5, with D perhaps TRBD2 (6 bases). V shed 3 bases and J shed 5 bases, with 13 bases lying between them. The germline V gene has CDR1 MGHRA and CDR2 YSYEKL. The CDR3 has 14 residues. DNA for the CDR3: TGCGCCAGCAGCCAGCTACCGGGACTGGAGACCCAGTACTTC. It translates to CASSQLPGLETQYF.

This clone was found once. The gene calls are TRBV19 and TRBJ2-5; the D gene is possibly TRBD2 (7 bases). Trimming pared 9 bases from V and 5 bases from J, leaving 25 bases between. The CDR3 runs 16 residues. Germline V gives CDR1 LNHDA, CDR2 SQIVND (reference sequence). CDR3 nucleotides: TGTGCCAGCCGGGGAGGGGGGCCGGGTTTAAGGGAGACCCAGTACTTC. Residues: CASRGGGPGLRETQYF.